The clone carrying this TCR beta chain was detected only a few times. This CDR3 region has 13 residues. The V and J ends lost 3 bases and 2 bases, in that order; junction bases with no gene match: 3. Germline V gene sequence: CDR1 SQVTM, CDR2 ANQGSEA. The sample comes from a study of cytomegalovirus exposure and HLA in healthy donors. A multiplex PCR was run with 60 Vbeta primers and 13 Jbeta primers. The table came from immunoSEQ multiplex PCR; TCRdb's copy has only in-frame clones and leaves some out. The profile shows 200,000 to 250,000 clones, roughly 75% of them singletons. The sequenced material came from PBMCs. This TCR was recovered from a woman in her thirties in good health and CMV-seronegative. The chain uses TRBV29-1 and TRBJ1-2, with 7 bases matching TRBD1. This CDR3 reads CSVEAGGNYGYTF. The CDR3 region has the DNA TGCAGCGTTGAGGCAGGGGGGAACTATGGCTACACCTTC.